The entry that follows covers one T cell receptor beta chain sequence. This specimen belongs to a study of blood T cell repertoires in COVID-19. Overall study: The origin of the acute and convalescent COVID-19 samples was the United States, Italy and Spain.

Authors' methods: Nucleated cell number was recorded as an estimate derived from reference gene primer amplification. Using immunoSEQ multiplex PCR, the repertoire was profiled, and TCRdb retains in-frame clones only, with some absent. That table supplies the V and J calls and clone size; D and trimming were determined from the DNA. The sample records about 22,000 clones, nearly 90% being singletons. CDR1 SGHRS and CDR2 YFSETQ come from the germline V gene. Trimming removed 0 bases from V and 0 bases from J, with 6 bases in between. There are 15 residues in the CDR3. J is TRBJ2-2 and V is TRBV5-1; no definite D call. Sequences were obtained from peripheral blood. This clonotype was sampled from a human donor with active COVID-19. The donor label of this sample is uncertain. The CDR3 DNA follows: TGCGCCAGCAGCTTGGATCGGGCGAACACCGGGGAGCTGTTTTTT. Translation: CASSLDRANTGELFF.